Shown below are 27 T cell receptor beta chains from a single sample sequenced in a study of technical replicates of blood from four donors. TCRdb's table, derived via immunoSEQ multiplex PCR, lists solely in-frame clones and lacks some. The sample has about 82,000 clones; nearly 96% are singletons. Sequencing used T cells isolated from PBMCs. These receptors came from a human donor in good health.

This sequence joins TRBV28 and TRBJ1-2; possible D gene TRBD1, 5 bases. This CDR3 has 16 residues. The germline V and J ends were trimmed by 3 bases and 4 bases, with 18 bases remaining between them. Per germline, CDR1 MDHEN and CDR2 SYDVKM. The DNA of the CDR3 is TGTGCCAGCAGTTTGGACGACAGATATGCTTTCTATGGCTACACCTTC. Its protein product is CASSLDDRYAFYGYTF.

The chain carries TRBV4-1 and TRBJ2-5, with 9 bases matching TRBD1. V lost 1 base and J lost 5; bases outside the gene matches: 5. In germline, CDR1 is MGHRA, CDR2 YSYEKL. The CDR3 totals 15 residues. Here the CDR3 DNA reads TGCGCCAGCAGCCAAGTGGACAGGGGTTACGAGACCCAGTACTTC. This encodes CASSQVDRGYETQYF.

The V call is TRBV5-6, the J call TRBJ2-1; TRBD2 matches 10 bases. The germline V gene encodes CDR1 SGHDT and CDR2 YYEEEE. Unmatched junction bases numbered 12, after V lost 4 bases and J lost 8 bases. CDR3 size: 16 residues. CDR3 coding DNA: TGTGCCAGCAGCCTGACTAGCGGGCAAGGTTTCTATGAGCAGTTCTTC. Translation: CASSLTSGQGFYEQFF.

This clone appeared a single time. The chain recombines TRBV19 with TRBJ1-4; unclear D gene. Deletions cut 3 bases from V and 5 bases from J, with 10 bases between. This CDR3 region has 14 residues. The germline V gene encodes CDR1 LNHDA and CDR2 SQIVND (reference sequence). CDR3 protein: CASSIRRGNEKLFF. The CDR3 nucleotides read TGTGCCAGTAGTATCAGGCGGGGAAATGAAAAACTGTTTTTT. Looking up the rest from reference TRBV19 and TRBJ1-4 gives the full variable domain: DGGITQSPKYLFRKEGQNVTLSCEQNLNHDAMYWYRQDPGQGLRLIYYSQIVNDFQKGDIAEGYSVSREKKESFPLTVTSAQKNPTAFYLCASSIRRGNEKLFFGSGTQLSVL.

This clone has just one count. V usage is TRBV29-1 and J usage is TRBJ1-5, with 7 nucleotides matching TRBD1. The CDR3 runs to 16 residues. J lost 5 bases, V lost 4 bases, and 14 bases had no gene match. Germline lookup yields CDR1 SQVTM and CDR2 ANQGSEA. DNA for the CDR3: TGCAGCGTTGTAATCACCGGGACAGACTTTGATCAGCCCCAGCATTTT. Residues: CSVVITGTDFDQPQHF.

The chain joins TRBV13 to TRBJ2-2; 11 bases fit TRBD2. The CDR3 spans 16 residues. Germline CDR1 PRHDT, CDR2 FYEKMQ (reference sequence). Trimming cost V 4 bases and J 3 bases; bases outside gene matches: 4. For the CDR3, the DNA is TGTGCCAGCAGCTCCGGGACTAGCGGCCACACCGGGGAGCTGTTTTTT. This translates into CASSSGTSGHTGELFF.

This clone is a singleton in its sample. The rearrangement uses TRBV5-4 and TRBJ2-1; D remains ambiguous. This CDR3 comprises 13 residues. Germline values: CDR1 SGHNT, CDR2 YYREEE (reference sequence). V dropped 4 bases and J dropped 8 bases, with 13 bases sitting between them. CDR3 region: CASSQLYLDEQFF. The CDR3 DNA is TGTGCCAGCAGCCAACTATATCTCGATGAGCAGTTCTTC. The full variable domain, in which reference TRBV5-4 and TRBJ2-1 provide the parts outside the CDR3, is ETGVTQSPTHLIKTRGQQVTLRCSSQSGHNTVSWYQQALGQGPQFIFQYYREEENGRGNFPPRFSGLQFPNYSSELNVNALELDDSALYLCASSQLYLDEQFFGPGTRLTVL.

The chain's CDR3 is CSVRDRGTDTQYF. DNA for the CDR3: TGCAGCGTGCGGGACAGGGGCACAGATACGCAGTATTTT. The chain uses TRBV29-1 and TRBJ2-3; 9 bases match TRBD1. The CDR3 contains 13 residues. The V gene's germline CDR1 is SQVTM and CDR2 ANQGSEA. J lost 1 base, V lost 6 bases, and 2 bases had no gene match.

The chain couples TRBV25-1 to TRBJ1-4, with TRBD1 as a possible D gene (5 bases). Between the trimmed V and J ends, which lost 7 bases and 10 bases, there was a span of 22 bases. Germline values: CDR1 MGHDK, CDR2 SYGVNS. The CDR3 loop spans 15 amino acids. The CDR3 is CASTEPTAGDGKLFF. CDR3 DNA: TGTGCCAGCACCGAACCCACAGCGGGGGATGGAAAACTGTTTTTT.

The chain is built from TRBV28 and TRBJ2-7; 11 positions match TRBD2. The trim removed 3 bases at V and 3 bases at J, leaving 1 base unmatched. This CDR3 is built from 14 residues. Per germline, CDR1 MDHEN and CDR2 SYDVKM. The CDR3 coding sequence is TGTGCCAGCAGTTTGACTAGCGGGGTCTACGAGCAGTACTTC. The encoded protein is CASSLTSGVYEQYF.

The genes are TRBV4-3 and TRBJ2-7; a weak D match, TRBD2 (7 bases). This CDR3 has 15 amino acids. Germline-derived CDR1 and CDR2 are LGHNA and YSLEER. The ends were cut back, 5 bases at V and 3 bases at J, with 17 bases in the middle. The CDR3 sequence is CASSSRGAADYEQYF. Here the CDR3 DNA reads TGCGCCAGCAGCTCCCGGGGGGCGGCCGACTACGAGCAGTACTTC.

This clone was seen once. The chain joins TRBV6-1 to TRBJ2-7, with TRBD2 matching 8 bases. V shed 6 bases, J shed 4 bases, and the junction held 5 bases outside the gene matches. This CDR3 has 13 residues. CDR1 and CDR2 from the germline V gene are MNHNS and SASEGT. The CDR3 sequence: CASSAGLVYEQYF. CDR3 sequence (DNA): TGTGCCAGCAGCGCGGGACTAGTGTACGAGCAGTACTTC.

This clone occurred once. The chain joins TRBV19 to TRBJ1-1; 8 bases are shared with TRBD1. V was pared by 3 bases and J by 6 bases, with 6 bases of the junction left unmatched. Germline V CDR1 and CDR2: LNHDA, SQIVND (reference sequence). The CDR3 sequence is 14 residues long. The CDR3 sequence: CASSIRTGSAEAFF. The CDR3 DNA sequence: TGTGCCAGTAGTATCCGGACAGGGTCCGCTGAAGCTTTCTTT.

The table lists this clone with a few counts. The rearrangement links TRBV5-1 to TRBJ2-1; TRBD2 matches 15 bases. The J segment lost 5 bases and the V segment lost 0 bases, leaving 3 bases of the junction unmatched. This CDR3 has 17 residues. CDR1 is SGHRS, CDR2 YFSETQ, per germline. The CDR3 DNA is TGCGCCAGCAGCTTGGCGGGACTAGCGGGAGGAAACAATGAGCAGTTCTTC. Translating gives CASSLAGLAGGNNEQFF.

The chain employs TRBV7-9 and TRBJ1-5, with 7 bases fitting TRBD1. This CDR3 region has 15 residues. Looked up from germline, CDR1 is SEHNR and CDR2 is FQNEAQ (reference sequence). V gave up 5 bases and J gave up 3 bases; unmatched junction bases: 7. The CDR3 here is CASSRLGQANQPQHF. The CDR3 coding sequence is TGTGCCAGCAGCCGTCTTGGACAGGCCAATCAGCCCCAGCATTTT.

This chain joins TRBV4-1 and TRBJ2-7; the D is unclear. Germline CDR1 and CDR2: MGHRA and YSYEKL. The germline V and J ends were trimmed by 4 bases and 4 bases, with 11 bases remaining between them. CDR3 length: 13 amino acids. The CDR3 DNA is TGCGCCAGCAGCCGATACATAGCTTACGAGCAGTACTTC. Residues: CASSRYIAYEQYF.

This clone showed up just once. Other DNA sequences of this sample code for an identical CDR3. The chain combines TRBV6-5 with TRBJ2-7; 7 bases map to TRBD2. V lost 1 base and J lost 7; bases outside the gene matches: 10. CDR1 is MNHEY and CDR2 is SVGAGI in the germline V gene. The CDR3 is made up of 15 amino acids. CDR3 residues: CASSYWGGSNNEQYF. CDR3 nucleotide sequence: TGTGCCAGCAGTTACTGGGGAGGGAGCAACAATGAGCAGTACTTC.

The genes are TRBV13 and TRBJ2-7; D gene uncertain. The CDR3 contains 13 residues. Germline V gene sequence: CDR1 PRHDT, CDR2 FYEKMQ (reference sequence). Trimming took 1 base from V and 3 from J, leaving 7 bases between them. The CDR3 sequence: CASSLEASYEQYF. The CDR3 DNA reads as TGTGCCAGCAGCTTAGAAGCGAGCTACGAGCAGTACTTC.

On this clone itself: Sequence at one end of the junction differs from germline and may be a read error. The CDR3 loop is CASSEGLSATPNF. The DNA for the CDR3 is TGTGCCAGCAGTGAAGGTCTTAGCGCGACTCCGAACTTC. J is TRBJ2-7 and V is TRBV6-1, with D tentatively TRBD2 (5 bases). CDR3 length equals 13 residues. Germline V lookup: CDR1 MNHNS, CDR2 SASEGT.

The gene calls are TRBV6-5 and TRBJ2-5, with 7 positions matching TRBD2. The CDR3 extends over 13 amino acids. V was pared by 6 bases and J by 7 bases, with 8 bases of the junction left unmatched. Germline CDR1 is MNHEY and CDR2 is SVGAGI. The CDR3 sequence: CASRTTSLGTQYF. The DNA of the CDR3 is TGTGCCAGCAGAACGACTAGCTTGGGGACCCAGTACTTC.

The chain recombines TRBV2 with TRBJ2-4; TRBD2 agrees at 7 bases. The CDR3 sequence is 14 residues long. Per germline, CDR1 SNHLY and CDR2 FYNNEI. Germline trimming cut 6 bases from V and 0 bases from J; bases unmatched to any gene: 2. The CDR3 here is CASRPGGAKNIQYF. The CDR3 DNA is TGTGCCAGCAGGCCGGGGGGAGCCAAAAACATTCAGTACTTC.

The J gene is TRBJ1-2, the V gene TRBV4-1; 7 nucleotides line up with TRBD1. V trimming: 0 bases; J trimming: 4 bases; junction bases outside the gene matches: 20. The CDR3 is made up of 20 amino acids. The germline CDR1 and CDR2 sequences are MGHRA and YSYEKL. The CDR3 sequence: CASSQDVSGQLLPPPYGYTF. The CDR3, as DNA: TGCGCCAGCAGCCAAGATGTCTCGGGACAGCTCCTACCCCCGCCCTATGGCTACACCTTC.

The chain is built from TRBV7-8 and TRBJ1-2; D perhaps matches TRBD1 (5 bases). This CDR3 contains 15 residues. V lost 5 bases and J lost 4, with 17 bases in between. Germline CDR1 and CDR2: SGHVS and FQNEAQ. DNA of the CDR3: TGTGCCAGCAGCCAAGACCCAAGGGGTGCCTATGGCTACACCTTC. Its protein is CASSQDPRGAYGYTF.

The rearrangement links TRBV30 to TRBJ1-1, with a tentative D call TRBD1 (5 bases). Germline V gene data show CDR1 as GTSNPN and CDR2 as SVGIG (reference sequence). V was shortened by 0 bases and J by 0 bases, with 5 bases between the two germline ends. The CDR3 covers 13 residues. Here the CDR3 reads CAWSVQVNTEAFF. CDR3 DNA: TGTGCCTGGAGTGTACAGGTGAACACTGAAGCTTTCTTT. The full variable domain, with the rest looked up from reference TRBV30 and TRBJ1-1, is SQTIHQWPATLVQPVGSPLSLECTVEGTSNPNLYWYRQAAGRGLQLLFYSVGIGQISSEVPQNLSASRPQDRQFILSSKKLLLSDSGFYLCAWSVQVNTEAFFGQGTRLTVV.

The chain is built from TRBV2 and TRBJ2-7; no clear D gene. The CDR3 runs 10 residues. The ends were cut back, 4 bases at V and 8 bases at J, with 6 bases in the middle. CDR1 SNHLY and CDR2 FYNNEI come from the germline V gene. The CDR3 DNA follows: TGTGCCAGCAGTGGGCTGCAGCAGTACTTC. Translated: CASSGLQQYF.

The V call is TRBV10-3, the J call TRBJ1-5; D is ambiguous. The CDR3 sequence is 15 residues long. Trimming took 0 bases from V and 6 from J, leaving 12 bases between them. Germline V gene sequence: CDR1 ENHRY, CDR2 SYGVKD. CDR3 DNA sequence: TGTGCCATCAGTGAGTCTCGGGGTACGCTTCAGCCCCAGCATTTT. As protein: CAISESRGTLQPQHF.

This sequence joins TRBV4-3 and TRBJ2-1, with D possibly TRBD2 on 6 matching bases. CDR3 length: 15 residues. V shed 1 base and J shed 2 bases, with 9 bases lying between them. Germline V gene sequence: CDR1 LGHNA, CDR2 YSLEER. The CDR3 loop is CASSQVAVAYNEQFF. Here the CDR3 DNA reads TGCGCCAGCAGCCAAGTAGCGGTGGCCTACAATGAGCAGTTCTTC.